This T cell receptor (beta chain) was retrieved from a study of T cells in women clearing cervical HPV infection. Profiling relied on immunoSEQ multiplex PCR, and the TCRdb table lists in-frame clones only, not all of them. The record lists about 36,000 clones, of which the ten most abundant hold about 1.7%. Details on this clone: The sequenced fragment ends 3 residues before the CDR3 boundary, so the rest is inferred from the germline J gene.

CDR1 is KGHSH and CDR2 is LQKENI in the germline V gene. CDR3 length: 14 amino acids. Trimming removed 2 bases from V and 7 bases from J, with 12 bases in between. The sample consisted of blood buffy coat. The gene calls are TRBV18 and TRBJ2-1; D perhaps matches TRBD1 (6 bases). This receptor was identified in a woman between 18 and 70 years old with a cervical HPV16 infection that either progressed to CIN3+ or cleared (not recorded which). The CDR3 bases that were read are TGTGCCAGCTCACCATTCGTAGGGACAAATGAG. Amino acid sequence: CASSPFVGTNE. The complete CDR3 protein is CASSPFVGTNEQFF. Based on the CDR3 plus reference TRBV18 and TRBJ2-1, the full variable domain is NAGVMQNPRHLVRRRGQEARLRCSPMKGHSHVYWYRQLPEEGLKFMVYLQKENIIDESGMPKERFSAEFPKEGPSILRIQQVVRGDSAAYFCASSPFVGTNEQFFGPGTRLTVL.